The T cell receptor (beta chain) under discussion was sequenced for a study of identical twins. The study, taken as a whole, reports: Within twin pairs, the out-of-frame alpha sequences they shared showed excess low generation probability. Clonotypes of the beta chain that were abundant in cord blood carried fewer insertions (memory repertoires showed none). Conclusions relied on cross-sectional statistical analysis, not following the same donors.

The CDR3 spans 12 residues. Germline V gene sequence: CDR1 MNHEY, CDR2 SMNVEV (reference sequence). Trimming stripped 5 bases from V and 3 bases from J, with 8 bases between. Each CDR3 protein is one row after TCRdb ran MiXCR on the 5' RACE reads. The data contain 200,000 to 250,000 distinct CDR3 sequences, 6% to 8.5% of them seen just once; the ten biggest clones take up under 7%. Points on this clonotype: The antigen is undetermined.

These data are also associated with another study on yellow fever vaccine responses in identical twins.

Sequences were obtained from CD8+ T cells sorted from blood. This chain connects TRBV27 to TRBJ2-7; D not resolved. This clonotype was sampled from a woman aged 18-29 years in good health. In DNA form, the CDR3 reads TGTGCCAGCAGTACCCATGTCTACGAGCAGTACGTC. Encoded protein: CASSTHVYEQYV.